These 13 T cell receptor beta chains were sequenced from one sample in a study of cytomegalovirus exposure and HLA in healthy donors. Vbeta (60) and Jbeta (13) primers were used in the PCR. Here immunoSEQ multiplex PCR was the method, and the copy in TCRdb shows in-frame clones only, minus some. This sample's table has tens of thousands of clones. Sequencing input: PBMCs. The receptors originated from a man between 40 and 49 years old in good health and CMV-seronegative.

In terms of frequency, this clone is medium-sized (0.01 to 0.1%). The V gene is TRBV6-6, the J gene TRBJ1-2, with D perhaps matching TRBD1 (5 bases). V lost 0 bases to trimming and J lost 4 bases, with 12 bases between them. This CDR3 has 15 residues. Germline CDR1 reads MNHNY; CDR2 reads SVGAGI (reference sequence). CDR3 region: CASSYSTVSTYGYTF. The CDR3 region has the DNA TGTGCCAGCAGTTACTCGACAGTATCGACCTATGGCTACACCTTC.

The chain is built from TRBV5-1 and TRBJ1-4; D is perhaps TRBD1 (5 bases). V was trimmed by 0 bases and J by 14 bases, leaving 11 bases between them. CDR3 length equals 12 residues. The V gene's germline CDR1 is SGHRS and CDR2 YFSETQ. CDR3 DNA sequence: TGCGCCAGCAGCTTGGTTGCGGGGACCCTGTTTTTT. It specifies CASSLVAGTLFF.

The V call is TRBV18, the J call TRBJ2-1, with 8 bases identical to TRBD2. J gave up 6 bases and V 3 bases, and 7 bases lay outside the gene matches. The CDR3 covers 15 residues. Germline CDR1 reads KGHSH; CDR2 reads LQKENI. The CDR3 reads CASSPTERGGNEQFF. The CDR3 DNA is TGTGCCAGCTCACCTACCGAACGGGGGGGCAATGAGCAGTTCTTC.

A note on this clone: Additional DNA sequences in this sample encode the identical CDR3. The CDR3 loop reads CASSPRQGATGELFF. As DNA, the CDR3 is TGCGCCAGCAGCCCCCGACAGGGGGCCACCGGGGAGCTGTTTTTT. This chain uses TRBV4-1 with TRBJ2-2; 10 bases are a match to TRBD1. This CDR3 is 15 amino acids long. Germline V gene lookup returns CDR1 MGHRA and CDR2 YSYEKL. V was pared by 4 bases and J by 4 bases, with 3 bases of the junction left unmatched.

This chain uses TRBV6-1 with TRBJ2-5, with a possible D match to TRBD1 (6 bases). V was pared by 3 bases and J by 2 bases, with 10 bases between. Per the germline V gene, CDR1 is MNHNS and CDR2 is SASEGT. The CDR3 runs 14 residues. The CDR3 loop is CASSDPRGQETQYF. The CDR3 bases are TGTGCCAGCAGTGACCCCAGGGGACAAGAGACCCAGTACTTC.

This chain joins TRBV4-1 and TRBJ2-7, with D maybe TRBD1 (5 bases). V was cut by 1 base and J by 9 bases, with 16 bases left in between. Germline CDR1 reads MGHRA; CDR2 reads YSYEKL. CDR3 length equals 14 residues. The DNA of the CDR3 is TGCGCCAGCAGCCAAGGCCTTTCCTCTGACAGGCAGTACTTC. Its translation is CASSQGLSSDRQYF.

The chain links TRBV11-2 to TRBJ2-7; TRBD1 matches at 9 bases. Trimming took 2 bases from V and 5 from J; bases not matched to a gene: 7. The germline CDR1 and CDR2 sequences are SGHAT and FQNNGV. The CDR3 extends over 15 amino acids. The CDR3, as DNA: TGTGCCAGCAGCTTATCCCCGGGACAGGGAAACGAGCAGTACTTC. Translation gives CASSLSPGQGNEQYF.

The chain couples TRBV6-1 to TRBJ2-2; tentative D call: TRBD1 (6 bases). Per germline, CDR1 MNHNS and CDR2 SASEGT. Trimming removed 7 bases from V and 4 bases from J, with 16 bases in between. The CDR3 is 15 amino acids. The CDR3 DNA follows: TGTGCCAGCACCTCCGGGACAACTCGCACCGGGGAGCTGTTTTTT. This codes for CASTSGTTRTGELFF.

This chain links TRBV30 with TRBJ1-2; a possible D gene is TRBD1 (6 bases). The germline V gene has CDR1 GTSNPN and CDR2 SVGIG (reference sequence). The CDR3 loop spans 12 amino acids. The V end was cut by 5 bases, the J end by 0 bases, with 7 bases between. CDR3: CAWYRANYGYTF. The CDR3 DNA is TGTGCCTGGTACAGGGCTAACTATGGCTACACCTTC. Full variable domain (outside the CDR3, taken from reference TRBV30 and TRBJ1-2): SQTIHQWPATLVQPVGSPLSLECTVEGTSNPNLYWYRQAAGRGLQLLFYSVGIGQISSEVPQNLSASRPQDRQFILSSKKLLLSDSGFYLCAWYRANYGYTFGSGTRLTVV.

The chain has TRBV18 and TRBJ1-5, with 7 bases fitting TRBD1. Germline assignment: CDR1 KGHSH and CDR2 LQKENI. V shed 0 bases and J 3 bases; nucleotides not matched to a gene: 5. The CDR3 covers 16 residues. CDR3 DNA sequence: TGTGCCAGCTCACCACCTGGGACAGCAACCAATCAGCCCCAGCATTTT. Translated: CASSPPGTATNQPQHF. Supplemented by reference TRBV18 and TRBJ1-5, the full variable domain reads NAGVMQNPRHLVRRRGQEARLRCSPMKGHSHVYWYRQLPEEGLKFMVYLQKENIIDESGMPKERFSAEFPKEGPSILRIQQVVRGDSAAYFCASSPPGTATNQPQHFGDGTRLSIL.

This rearrangement joins TRBV5-1 to TRBJ1-6, with 9 bases matching TRBD1. V lost 4 bases to trimming and J lost 8 bases; unmatched junction nucleotides: 7. Looked up from germline, CDR1 is SGHRS and CDR2 is YFSETQ. The CDR3 length is 15 residues. This chain's CDR3 is CASSNQQGAYSPLHF. The CDR3 nucleotides read TGCGCCAGCAGCAACCAACAGGGGGCTTATTCACCCCTCCACTTT.

The chain recombines TRBV19 with TRBJ2-2; 7 bases agree with TRBD2. V lost 8 bases to trimming and J lost 6 bases; unmatched junction nucleotides: 9. CDR1 is LNHDA and CDR2 is SQIVND in the germline V gene (reference sequence). The CDR3 extends over 14 amino acids. CDR3 region: CASGRGGVPGELFF. CDR3 in DNA: TGTGCCAGTGGGAGGGGCGGAGTACCCGGGGAGCTGTTTTTT.

The CDR3 reads CASSLGGAETQYF. The CDR3 nucleotides read TGTGCCAGCAGCTTAGGGGGGGCGGAGACCCAGTACTTC. The J gene is TRBJ2-5, the V gene TRBV5-4, with D possibly TRBD2 on 7 matching bases. CDR1 is SGHNT, CDR2 YYREEE, per germline (reference sequence). Between the trimmed V and J ends, which lost 2 bases and 5 bases, there was a span of 10 bases. The CDR3 runs to 13 residues.